The clone carrying this T cell receptor beta chain was found once. Germline V CDR1 and CDR2: SGHTA, FQGNSA. After removal of 2 bases from V and 2 bases from J, the junction contained 4 bases not matched to a gene. The CDR3 contains 15 residues. This record belongs to a study of blood T cell repertoires in COVID-19. The repertoire was sequenced with immunoSEQ multiplex PCR; TCRdb's copy has only in-frame clones and lacks some. The sample shows under 200,000 clones, about 82% of them seen only once. The sequenced material came from peripheral blood. This receptor was identified in a man between 60 and 70 years old with COVID-19, enrolled during active disease. The V call is TRBV7-2, the J call TRBJ2-7; 9 bases fit TRBD2. CDR3 region: CASSLSGRIPYEQYF. The CDR3 DNA sequence: TGTGCCAGCAGCTTAAGCGGGAGGATCCCCTACGAGCAGTACTTC.